This entry features one T cell receptor beta chain sequence. Germline V gene data show CDR1 as SGHRS and CDR2 as YFSETQ. The trim removed 3 bases at V and 5 bases at J, leaving 8 bases unmatched. The CDR3 has 15 amino acids. These data come from a study of cytomegalovirus exposure and HLA in healthy donors. As for the study in general: Inside one of the first data releases sat around 86 million unique TCRs taken from HLA-typed donors.

The PCR had 60 Vbeta and 13 Jbeta primers. Some clones are missing from TCRdb's copy, which holds only in-frame ones; the method was immunoSEQ multiplex PCR. The sample contains about 120,000 clones, 75% of which appear only once. This TCR derives from a woman in her forties in good health and CMV-seropositive. This chain uses TRBV5-1 with TRBJ2-5; 9 positions agree with TRBD1. The sample consisted of PBMCs. The CDR3 nucleotides are TGCGCCAGCAGCTGGAAGGACAGGGGAGGGGAGACCCAGTACTTC. This gives the protein CASSWKDRGGETQYF.